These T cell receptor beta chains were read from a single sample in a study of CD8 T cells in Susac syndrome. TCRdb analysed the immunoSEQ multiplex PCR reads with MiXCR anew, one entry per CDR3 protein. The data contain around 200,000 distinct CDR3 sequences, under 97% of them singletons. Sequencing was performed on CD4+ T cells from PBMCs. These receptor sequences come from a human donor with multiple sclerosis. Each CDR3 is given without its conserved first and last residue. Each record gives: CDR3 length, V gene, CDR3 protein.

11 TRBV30 AWSVDRGTEAF
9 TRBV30 AWRGNSPLH
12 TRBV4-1 ASSQEIRQREQY
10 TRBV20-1 SVMLSGNTIY
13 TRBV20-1 SASTGLLAKNIQY
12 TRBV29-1 SVEGSGVTDTQY
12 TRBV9 ASSQGPENSPLH
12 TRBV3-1 ASSHGQTNSPLH
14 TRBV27 ASSPWTSGYTDTQY
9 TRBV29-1 SVTGGGEQY
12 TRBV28 ASRIQGSGNTIY
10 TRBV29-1 SVESGGQPQH
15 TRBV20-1 SARDPLLAGAQETQY
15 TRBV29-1 SVEDLVSGTYQETQY
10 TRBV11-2 ASRGSRETQY
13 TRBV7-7 ASSSGTSGGNEQF
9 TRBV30 AWSQVYEQY
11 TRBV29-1 SVGTGGNYGYT
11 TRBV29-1 SVETRSAYEQY
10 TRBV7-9 ASSFGWDGYT
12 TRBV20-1 SAGRWGSEYEQY
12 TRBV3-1 ASSQDWSRDTQY
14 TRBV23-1 ASIESAGQGSYEQY
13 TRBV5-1 ASSLDGGSNQPQH
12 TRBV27 ASSLSGRGQPQH
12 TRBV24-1 ATSEARPPYEQY
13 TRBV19 ASSSGLAPGDEQF
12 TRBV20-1 SAAHRQGNTEAF